A selection of T cell receptor beta chains follows, all from one sample in a study of early T cells in non-severe SARS-CoV-2 infection. TCRdb reanalysed the 5' RACE reads using MiXCR and keeps one entry per CDR3 protein. The sample lists some 55,000 distinct CDR3 sequences; roughly 12% were seen once. The source material was whole blood. The source of these receptors is an adult who was a healthcare worker with PCR-confirmed SARS-CoV-2 infection or an uninfected control (not recorded which). CDR3s include the opening cysteine and the closing phenylalanine or tryptophan. Fields, in order: J gene, clone size, V gene, CDR3 length, D gene, CDR3 protein, CDR3 DNA. D genes are given only for firm matches. Size values are once, few and many counts, or a class for expanded clones, and some rows have none.

>TRBJ1-2|many|TRBV7-2|16|NA
CASSSTGGKGEYGYTF
TGTGCCAGCAGCTCCACCGGGGGGAAAGGCGAGTATGGCTACACCTTC
>TRBJ2-3|many|TRBV10-2|15|NA
CASSAAASRTDTQYF
TGCGCCAGCAGTGCGGCGGCTAGCAGGACAGATACGCAGTATTTT
>TRBJ2-5|many|TRBV30|13|NA
CAWSPQGLQTQYF
TGTGCCTGGAGTCCCCAGGGGCTGCAGACCCAGTACTTC
>TRBJ2-6|NA|TRBV3-1|17|NA
CASSLRGRSSGANVLTF
TGTGCCAGCAGCCTGAGAGGACGGAGCTCTGGGGCCAACGTCCTGACTTTC
>TRBJ2-7|many|TRBV6-6|15|NA
CASSYPGVAAEEQYF
TGTGCCAGCAGTTACCCCGGGGTAGCGGCGGAGGAGCAGTACTTC
>TRBJ1-5|many|TRBV6-1|15|TRBD1
CASSETTGGSQPQHF
TGTGCCAGCAGTGAGACAACAGGGGGTAGTCAGCCCCAGCATTTT
>TRBJ1-6|many|TRBV10-3|15|NA
CAISEGTPDNSPLHF
TGTGCCATCAGTGAAGGGACACCGGATAATTCACCCCTCCACTTT
>TRBJ1-6|many|TRBV9|14|TRBD1
CASTQGDRASPLHF
TGTGCCAGCACCCAAGGGGACAGAGCTTCACCCCTCCACTTT
>TRBJ2-4|many|TRBV3-1|14|NA
CASGTRAAKNIQYF
TGTGCTTCCGGGACGCGTGCGGCCAAAAACATTCAGTACTTC
>TRBJ2-1|many|TRBV5-6|17|NA
CASSLDRMEPSYNEQFF
TGTGCCAGCAGCTTGGATCGGATGGAACCCTCCTACAATGAGCAGTTCTTC
>TRBJ2-1|NA|TRBV27|14|TRBD2
CASSFSGRGVEQFF
TGTGCCAGCAGTTTTAGCGGGAGAGGAGTTGAGCAGTTCTTC
>TRBJ2-3|NA|TRBV5-1|14|NA
CASSLSPWADTQYF
TGCGCCAGCAGCCTTAGCCCCTGGGCAGATACGCAGTATTTT
>TRBJ1-1|NA|TRBV7-2|15|NA
CASSPSPGRNTEAFF
TGTGCCAGCAGCCCCTCCCCCGGGCGGAACACTGAAGCTTTCTTT
>TRBJ2-2|many|TRBV15|14|NA
CATRAGTNTGELFF
TGTGCCACCAGGGCAGGGACGAACACCGGGGAGCTGTTTTTT
>TRBJ1-1|NA|TRBV7-2|14|NA
CASSLDGGNTEAFF
TGTGCCAGCAGCTTAGATGGAGGGAACACTGAAGCTTTCTTT